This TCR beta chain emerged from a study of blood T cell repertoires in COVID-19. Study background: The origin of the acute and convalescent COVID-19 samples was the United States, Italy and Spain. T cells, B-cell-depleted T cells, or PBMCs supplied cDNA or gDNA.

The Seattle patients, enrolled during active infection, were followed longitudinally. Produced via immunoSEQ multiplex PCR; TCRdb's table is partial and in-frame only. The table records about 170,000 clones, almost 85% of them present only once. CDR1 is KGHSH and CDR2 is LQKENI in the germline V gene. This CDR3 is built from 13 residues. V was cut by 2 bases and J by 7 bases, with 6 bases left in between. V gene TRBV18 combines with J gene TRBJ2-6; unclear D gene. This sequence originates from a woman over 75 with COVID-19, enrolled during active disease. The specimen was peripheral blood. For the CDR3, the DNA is TGTGCCAGCTCACCAGAGGTAGCCAACGTCCTGACTTTC. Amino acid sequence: CASSPEVANVLTF.